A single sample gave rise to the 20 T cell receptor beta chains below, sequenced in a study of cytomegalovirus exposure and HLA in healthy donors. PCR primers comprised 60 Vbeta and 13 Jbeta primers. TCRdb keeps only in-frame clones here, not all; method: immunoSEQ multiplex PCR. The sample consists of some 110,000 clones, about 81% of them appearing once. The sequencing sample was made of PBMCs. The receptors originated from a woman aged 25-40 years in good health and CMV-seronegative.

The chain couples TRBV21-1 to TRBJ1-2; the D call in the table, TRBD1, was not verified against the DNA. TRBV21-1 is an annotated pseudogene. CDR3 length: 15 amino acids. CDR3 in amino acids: CASSKATGRVYGYTF. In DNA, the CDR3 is TGTGCCAGCAGCAAAGCGACAGGGCGGGTCTATGGCTACACCTTC.

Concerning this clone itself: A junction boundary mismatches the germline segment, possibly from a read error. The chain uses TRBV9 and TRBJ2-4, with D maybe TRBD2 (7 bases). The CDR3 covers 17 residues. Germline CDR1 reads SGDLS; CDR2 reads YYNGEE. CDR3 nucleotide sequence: TGTGCCAGCAGCCCCGGGGGAGGGGGGGCGTTCGAAAACATTCAGTGCTTC. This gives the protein CASSPGGGGAFENIQCF.

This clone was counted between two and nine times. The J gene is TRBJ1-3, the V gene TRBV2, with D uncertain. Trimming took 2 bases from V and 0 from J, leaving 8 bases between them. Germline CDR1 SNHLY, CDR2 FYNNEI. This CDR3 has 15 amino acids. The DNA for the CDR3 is TGTGCCAGCAGTGAATGGCGGAGCTCTGGAAACACCATATATTTT. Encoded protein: CASSEWRSSGNTIYF.

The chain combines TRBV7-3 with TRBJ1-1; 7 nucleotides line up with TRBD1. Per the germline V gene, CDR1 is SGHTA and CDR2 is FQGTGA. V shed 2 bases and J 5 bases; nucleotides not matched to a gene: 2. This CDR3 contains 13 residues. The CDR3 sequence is CASSLQGGTEAFF. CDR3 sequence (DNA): TGTGCCAGCAGCTTACAGGGGGGAACTGAAGCTTTCTTT.

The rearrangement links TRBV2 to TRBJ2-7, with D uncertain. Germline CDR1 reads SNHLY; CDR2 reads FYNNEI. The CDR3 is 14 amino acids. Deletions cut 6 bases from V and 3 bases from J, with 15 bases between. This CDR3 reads CASREPSRGYEQYF. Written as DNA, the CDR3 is TGTGCCAGCAGGGAACCGTCCCGAGGCTACGAGCAGTACTTC.

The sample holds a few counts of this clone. CDR3 residues: CASSLDSGPYNEQFF. CDR3 coding DNA: TGTGCCAGCAGCTTGGATAGCGGCCCCTACAATGAGCAGTTCTTC. The chain uses TRBV5-4 and TRBJ2-1; D might be TRBD2 (6 bases). Germline CDR1 is SGHNT and CDR2 is YYREEE (reference sequence). V dropped 0 bases and J dropped 2 bases, with 9 bases sitting between them. The CDR3 runs 15 residues.

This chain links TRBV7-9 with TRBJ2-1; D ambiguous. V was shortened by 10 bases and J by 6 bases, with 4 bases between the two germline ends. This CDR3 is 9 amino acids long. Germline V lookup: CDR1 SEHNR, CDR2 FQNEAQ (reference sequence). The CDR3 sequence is CATLNEQFF. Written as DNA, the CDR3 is TGTGCCACCCTCAATGAGCAGTTCTTC.

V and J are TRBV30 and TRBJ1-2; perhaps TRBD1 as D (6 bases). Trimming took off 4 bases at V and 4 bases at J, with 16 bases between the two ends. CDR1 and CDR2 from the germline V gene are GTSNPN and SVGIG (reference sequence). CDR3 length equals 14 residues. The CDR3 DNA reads TGTGCCTGGACCTTCCACAGGGCAACCTATGGCTACACCTTC. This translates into CAWTFHRATYGYTF.

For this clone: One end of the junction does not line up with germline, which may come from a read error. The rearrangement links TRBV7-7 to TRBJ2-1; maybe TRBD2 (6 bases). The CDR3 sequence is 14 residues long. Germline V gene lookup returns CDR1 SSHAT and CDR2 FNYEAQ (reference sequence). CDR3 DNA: TGTGCTAGCAGCTTAGCGGCAGGTACATATGAGCAGTTCTTC. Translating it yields CASSLAAGTYEQFF.

CDR3 nucleotide sequence: TGTGCCAGCAGCTCAAATACAATGAACACTGAAGCTTTCTTT. It yields the protein CASSSNTMNTEAFF. The gene calls are TRBV5-5 and TRBJ1-1; the D is unclear. The germline V gene has CDR1 SGHKS and CDR2 YYEKEE (reference sequence). V dropped 3 bases and J dropped 0 bases, with 9 bases sitting between them. The CDR3 consists of 14 residues.

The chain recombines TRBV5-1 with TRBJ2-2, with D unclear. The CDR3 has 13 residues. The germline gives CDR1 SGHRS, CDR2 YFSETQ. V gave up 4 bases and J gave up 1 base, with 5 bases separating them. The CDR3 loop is CASSLRNTGELFF. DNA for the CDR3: TGCGCCAGCAGCCTCAGGAACACCGGGGAGCTGTTTTTT.

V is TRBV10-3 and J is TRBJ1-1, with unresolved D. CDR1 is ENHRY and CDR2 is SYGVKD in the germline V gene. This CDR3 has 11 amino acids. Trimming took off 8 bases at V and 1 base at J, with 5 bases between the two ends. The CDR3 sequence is CAIGRNTEAFF. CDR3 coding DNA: TGTGCCATCGGGCGGAACACTGAAGCTTTCTTT.

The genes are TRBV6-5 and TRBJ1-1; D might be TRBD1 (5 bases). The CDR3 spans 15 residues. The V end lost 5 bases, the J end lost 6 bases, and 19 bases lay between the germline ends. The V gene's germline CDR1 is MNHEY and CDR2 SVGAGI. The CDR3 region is CASSVGPGEGAEAFF. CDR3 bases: TGTGCCAGCAGTGTGGGCCCGGGGGAAGGGGCTGAAGCTTTCTTT.

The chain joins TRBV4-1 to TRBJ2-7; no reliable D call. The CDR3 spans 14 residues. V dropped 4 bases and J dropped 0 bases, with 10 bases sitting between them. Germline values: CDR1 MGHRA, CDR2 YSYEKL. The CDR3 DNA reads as TGCGCCAGCAGCCGCACAGCCATCTCCTACGAGCAGTACTTC. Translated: CASSRTAISYEQYF.

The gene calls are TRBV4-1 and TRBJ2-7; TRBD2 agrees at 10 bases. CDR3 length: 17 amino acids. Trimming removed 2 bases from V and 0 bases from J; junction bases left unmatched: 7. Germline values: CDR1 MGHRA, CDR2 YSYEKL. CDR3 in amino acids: CASSQSLRTSGSYEQYF. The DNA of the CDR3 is TGCGCCAGCAGCCAATCCCTCAGGACTAGCGGCTCCTACGAGCAGTACTTC.

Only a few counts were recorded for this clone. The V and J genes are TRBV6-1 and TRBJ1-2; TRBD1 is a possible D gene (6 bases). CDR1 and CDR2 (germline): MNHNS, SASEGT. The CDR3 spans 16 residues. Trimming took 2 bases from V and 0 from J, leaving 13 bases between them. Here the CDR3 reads CASSEWVQGANYGYTF. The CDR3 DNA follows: TGTGCCAGCAGTGAATGGGTACAGGGTGCTAACTATGGCTACACCTTC.

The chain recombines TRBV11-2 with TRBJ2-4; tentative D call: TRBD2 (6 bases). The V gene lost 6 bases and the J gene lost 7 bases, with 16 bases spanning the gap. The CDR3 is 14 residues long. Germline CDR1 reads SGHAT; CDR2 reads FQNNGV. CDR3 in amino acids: CASSSLGGANIQYF. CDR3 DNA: TGTGCCAGCAGTTCATTAGGCGGGGCCAACATTCAGTACTTC.

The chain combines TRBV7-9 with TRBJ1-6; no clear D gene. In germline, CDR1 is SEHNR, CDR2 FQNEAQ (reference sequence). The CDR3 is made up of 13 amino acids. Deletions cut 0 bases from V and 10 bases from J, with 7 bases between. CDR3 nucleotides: TGTGCCAGCAGCTTAGCGAGGCTGTCACCCCTCCACTTT. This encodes CASSLARLSPLHF.

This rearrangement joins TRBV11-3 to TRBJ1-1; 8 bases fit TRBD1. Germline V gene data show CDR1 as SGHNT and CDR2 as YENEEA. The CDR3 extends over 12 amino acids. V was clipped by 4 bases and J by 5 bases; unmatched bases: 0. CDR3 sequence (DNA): TGTGCCAGCAGCTGGACAGGGACTGAAGCTTTCTTT. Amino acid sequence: CASSWTGTEAFF.

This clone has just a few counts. CDR3 nucleotides: TGCAGTGCATTTATGAACACTGAAGCTTTCTTT. Its translation is CSAFMNTEAFF. The gene calls are TRBV20-1 and TRBJ1-1; D ambiguous. The V end lost 6 bases, the J end lost 0 bases, and 5 bases lay between the germline ends. Germline CDR1 and CDR2: DFQATT and SNEGSKA (reference sequence). The length of the CDR3 is 11 residues.